A selection of T cell receptor beta chains follows, all from one sample in a study of T cells in Graves' hyperthyroidism and ophthalmopathy. TCRdb fed the multiplex PCR reads into MiXCR, producing one record per CDR3 protein. The repertoire holds hundreds of thousands of distinct CDR3 sequences, 45% seen once, with less than 9% in the top ten. Material: peripheral blood or thyroid tissue (not recorded which). The origin of the receptors is an adult man with Graves' disease, either hyperthyroidism or ophthalmopathy (not recorded which). CDR3s include the opening cysteine and the closing phenylalanine or tryptophan. The order of the fields is V gene, J gene, CDR3 length, clone size, CDR3 protein. The size field is filled for only some rows; it gives once, few, many or a size class.

V: TRBV15
J: TRBJ1-1
length: 13
size: many
CDR3: CATSRDRNTEAFF

V: TRBV19
J: TRBJ2-6
length: 16
size: many
CDR3: CASSIGSNPGANVLTF

V: TRBV28
J: TRBJ1-3
length: 15
size: NA
CDR3: CASRAQPSSGNTIYF

V: TRBV5-1
J: TRBJ2-2
length: 14
size: NA
CDR3: CASSLGSVSGELFF

V: TRBV29-1
J: TRBJ1-2
length: 11
size: NA
CDR3: CSIRTGRGYTF

V: TRBV12-3/TRBV12-4
J: TRBJ1-1
length: 14
size: NA
CDR3: CASSYNGGTGEAFF

V: TRBV9
J: TRBJ1-1
length: 10
size: NA
CDR3: CASSVAQAFF

V: TRBV25-1
J: TRBJ2-7
length: 13
size: once
CDR3: CARDGARLHEQYF

V: TRBV10-3
J: TRBJ2-6
length: 15
size: many
CDR3: CAISERDSGANVLTF

V: TRBV2
J: TRBJ2-7
length: 15
size: many
CDR3: CASTMRNSGTYEQYF

V: TRBV20-1
J: TRBJ2-5
length: 15
size: NA
CDR3: CSARGDLGLQETQYF

V: TRBV20-1
J: TRBJ2-5
length: 12
size: many
CDR3: CSAQTGVETQYF

V: TRBV29-1
J: TRBJ2-2
length: 13
size: NA
CDR3: CSGSSGAQGELFF

V: TRBV13
J: TRBJ2-7
length: 14
size: NA
CDR3: CASSQRGPLYEQYF

V: TRBV6-1
J: TRBJ1-3
length: 9
size: NA
CDR3: CASTNTIYF

V: TRBV20-1
J: TRBJ2-2
length: 13
size: NA
CDR3: CSARETGTGELFF